This T cell receptor beta chain was retrieved from a study of T-cell memory formation after mild COVID-19. Study findings and constraints: Researchers found some responding clones in pre-infection memory, a sign that cross-reactive memory joined. Whereas later expanders leaned CD4+, clones contracting day 15 to 85 showed a balanced CD4/CD8 makeup.

One entry per CDR3 protein results from TCRdb running MiXCR on the 5' RACE reads. Of some 300,000 distinct CDR3 sequences listed, 15% to 20% are singletons. This clonotype was seen repeatedly, ten times or more. Its specificity is not known. Trimming cost V 3 bases and J 13 bases, with 13 bases left between them. CDR1 is SEHNR, CDR2 FQNEAQ, per germline (reference sequence). This CDR3 has 13 amino acids. This chain joins TRBV7-9 and TRBJ1-6; D unresolved. This sequence was found in a man between 18 and 35 years old who had mild COVID-19 (a few samples of this study predate the infection). Cell type and time point are not known. The sample taken for sequencing was PBMCs or a T cell subset sorted from them (not recorded which). The CDR3 region is CASSFGPPGPLHF. The CDR3 nucleotides are TGTGCCAGCAGCTTCGGTCCCCCAGGCCCCCTCCACTTT.